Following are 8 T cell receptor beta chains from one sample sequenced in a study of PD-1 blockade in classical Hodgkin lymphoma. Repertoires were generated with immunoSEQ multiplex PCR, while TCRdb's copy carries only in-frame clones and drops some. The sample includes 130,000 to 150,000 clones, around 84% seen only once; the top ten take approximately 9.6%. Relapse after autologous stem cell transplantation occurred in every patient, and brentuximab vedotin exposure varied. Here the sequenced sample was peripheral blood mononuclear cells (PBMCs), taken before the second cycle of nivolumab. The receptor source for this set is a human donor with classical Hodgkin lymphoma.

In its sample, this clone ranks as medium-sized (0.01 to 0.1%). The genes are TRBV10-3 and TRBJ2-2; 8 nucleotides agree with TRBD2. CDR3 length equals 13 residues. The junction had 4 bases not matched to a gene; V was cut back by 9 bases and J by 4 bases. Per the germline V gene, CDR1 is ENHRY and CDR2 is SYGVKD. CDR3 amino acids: CAISGGPTGELFF. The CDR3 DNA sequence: TGTGCCATATCGGGGGGGCCCACCGGGGAGCTGTTTTTT.

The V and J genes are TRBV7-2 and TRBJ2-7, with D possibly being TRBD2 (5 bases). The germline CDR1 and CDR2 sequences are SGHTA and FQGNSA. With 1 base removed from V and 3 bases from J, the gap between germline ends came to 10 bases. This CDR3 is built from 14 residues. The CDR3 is CASSLGTGVYEQYF. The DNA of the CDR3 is TGTGCCAGCAGCTTAGGGACTGGGGTCTACGAGCAGTACTTC.

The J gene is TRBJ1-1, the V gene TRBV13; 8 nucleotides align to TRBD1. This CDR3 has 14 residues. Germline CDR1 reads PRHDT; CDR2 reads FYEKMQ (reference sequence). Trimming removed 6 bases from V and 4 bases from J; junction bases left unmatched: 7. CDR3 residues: CASRAGGGGTEAFF. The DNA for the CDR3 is TGTGCCAGCAGAGCAGGGGGCGGAGGCACTGAAGCTTTCTTT.

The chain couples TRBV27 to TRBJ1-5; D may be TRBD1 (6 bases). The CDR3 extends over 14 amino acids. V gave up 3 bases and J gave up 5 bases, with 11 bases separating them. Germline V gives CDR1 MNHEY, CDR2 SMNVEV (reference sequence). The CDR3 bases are TGTGCCAGCAGTTTCGCAGGGGCCGATCAGCCCCAGCATTTT. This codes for CASSFAGADQPQHF.

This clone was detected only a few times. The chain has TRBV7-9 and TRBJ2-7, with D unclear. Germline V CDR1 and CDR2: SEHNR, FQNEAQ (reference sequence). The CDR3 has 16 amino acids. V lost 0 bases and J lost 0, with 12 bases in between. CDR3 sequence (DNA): TGTGCCAGCAGCTTAGCGGTAGACATCTACTCCTACGAGCAGTACTTC. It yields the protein CASSLAVDIYSYEQYF.

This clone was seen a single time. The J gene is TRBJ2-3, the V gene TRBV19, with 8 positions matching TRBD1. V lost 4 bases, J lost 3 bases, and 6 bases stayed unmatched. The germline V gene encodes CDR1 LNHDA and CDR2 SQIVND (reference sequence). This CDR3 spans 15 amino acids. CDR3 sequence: CASSRQGIETDTQYF. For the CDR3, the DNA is TGTGCCAGTAGTAGACAGGGGATTGAGACAGATACGCAGTATTTT.

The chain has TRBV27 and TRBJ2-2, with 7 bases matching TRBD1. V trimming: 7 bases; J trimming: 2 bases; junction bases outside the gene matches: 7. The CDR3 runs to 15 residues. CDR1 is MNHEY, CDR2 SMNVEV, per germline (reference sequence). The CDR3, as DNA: TGTGCCAGCACCGACGACAGGGAAAACACCGGGGAGCTGTTTTTT. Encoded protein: CASTDDRENTGELFF.

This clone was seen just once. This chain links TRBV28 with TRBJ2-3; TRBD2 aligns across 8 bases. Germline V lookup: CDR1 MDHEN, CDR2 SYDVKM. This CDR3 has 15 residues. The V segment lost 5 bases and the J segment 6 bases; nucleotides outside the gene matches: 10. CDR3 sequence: CASSASGTSSDTQYF. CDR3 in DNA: TGTGCCAGCAGTGCGTCCGGGACTAGTTCGGATACGCAGTATTTT.